One and the same sample provided the 28 T cell receptor beta chains below, sequenced in a study of neurological immune-mediated disorders (dated by TCRdb to about 2019). Libraries were constructed by 5' RACE. The instrument given in TCRdb is Illumina HiSeq 2500. TCRdb itself trimmed the public reads at Q25 with fastp, ran MiXCR and retained productive beta chains. Each CDR3 protein gets just one entry, which takes the most common genes and DNA from the rows behind it. The sample table shows 55,000 to 75,000 distinct CDR3 sequences, and 2.5% are seen once. About 3% of the sample comes from the top ten. Sequencing was performed on PBMCs. The receptors stem from a man between 45 and 60 years old with multiple sclerosis.

At least ten counts were recorded for this clonotype. The rearrangement joins TRBV12-3 or TRBV12-4 to TRBJ1-4; D unclear. V lost 5 bases and J lost 0, with 7 bases in between. The CDR3 consists of 14 residues. The CDR3 DNA sequence: TGTGCCAGCAGTCGACACGCAACTAATGAAAAACTGTTTTTT. Translating gives CASSRHATNEKLFF.

The sample holds many counts of this clonotype. This sequence joins TRBV11-2 and TRBJ2-5; 7 positions match TRBD1. The V and J ends lost 5 bases and 3 bases, in that order; junction bases with no gene match: 9. Germline lookup yields CDR1 SGHAT and CDR2 FQNNGV. The CDR3 covers 15 residues. The CDR3 DNA reads as TGTGCCAGCAGCATTCTACAGGGGCGGGAAGAGACCCAGTACTTC. Residues: CASSILQGREETQYF.

This clonotype has ten or more counts. The chain combines TRBV9 with TRBJ2-1; perhaps TRBD2 as D (5 bases). CDR3 length: 15 amino acids. The germline V gene has CDR1 SGDLS and CDR2 YYNGEE. V lost 1 base and J lost 0, with 8 bases in between. CDR3 DNA sequence: TGTGCCAGCAGCGTACTTGGGAGCTCCTACAATGAGCAGTTCTTC. It is translated as CASSVLGSSYNEQFF.

This clonotype was found many times. J is TRBJ2-7 and V is TRBV20-1; 10 bases are shared with TRBD2. The CDR3 has 12 residues. In germline, CDR1 is DFQATT, CDR2 SNEGSKA (reference sequence). V shed 5 bases and J 4 bases; nucleotides not matched to a gene: 2. This CDR3 is CSARTSGYEQYF. The CDR3 bases are TGCAGTGCTCGGACTAGCGGTTACGAGCAGTACTTC.

A remark on this clonotype: The junction does not match germline at one end; this may be a read error. The chain uses TRBV29-1 and TRBJ1-5, with D uncertain. Looked up from germline, CDR1 is SQVTM and CDR2 is ANQGSEA. CDR3 size: 13 residues. The CDR3 region is CSVEASADKTQNF. CDR3 coding DNA: TGCAGCGTTGAGGCGTCGGCGGATAAGACCCAGAATTTT.

This clonotype has ten or more counts. This rearrangement joins TRBV7-2 to TRBJ1-1, with 7 nucleotides matching TRBD1. Looked up from germline, CDR1 is SGHTA and CDR2 is FQGNSA. CDR3 size: 17 residues. V shed 2 bases, J shed 0 bases, and the junction held 9 bases outside the gene matches. The CDR3 loop is CASSLSQGLGMNTEAFF. The CDR3 bases are TGTGCCAGCAGCTTATCACAGGGGTTGGGGATGAACACTGAAGCTTTCTTT.

The table lists this clonotype with many counts. The chain is built from TRBV20-1 and TRBJ2-3; D is perhaps TRBD1 or TRBD2 (6 bases each). V was cut by 0 bases and J by 3 bases, with 13 bases left in between. Germline lookup yields CDR1 DFQATT and CDR2 SNEGSKA (reference sequence). The length of the CDR3 is 15 residues. CDR3 nucleotide sequence: TGCAGTGCTAGAGACGCAGTAGGGGGGACAGATACGCAGTATTTT. Encoded protein: CSARDAVGGTDTQYF.

This clonotype was observed many times. The chain recombines TRBV5-1 with TRBJ1-6, with D maybe TRBD1 (5 bases). Deletions cut 3 bases from V and 9 bases from J, with 19 bases between. This CDR3 has 16 residues. Germline V lookup: CDR1 SGHRS, CDR2 YFSETQ. The CDR3: CASSSEGPISGSPLHF. CDR3 sequence (DNA): TGCGCCAGCAGCTCCGAGGGACCGATAAGCGGTTCACCCCTCCACTTT. Full variable domain (outside the CDR3, taken from reference TRBV5-1 and TRBJ1-6): KAGVTQTPRYLIKTRGQQVTLSCSPISGHRSVSWYQQTPGQGLQFLFEYFSETQRNKGNFPGRFSGRQFSNSRSEMNVSTLELGDSALYLCASSSEGPISGSPLHFGNGTRLTVT.

This clonotype was seen many times. This chain joins TRBV3-1 and TRBJ1-6; TRBD1 aligns across 11 bases. The CDR3 runs 15 residues. Germline-derived CDR1 and CDR2 are LGHDT and YNNKEL (reference sequence). Trimming at V came to 4 bases and at J to 10 bases, leaving 6 bases not matched to a gene. The CDR3 DNA reads TGTGCCAGCAGCCCATCGGGACAGGGGGACTCACCCCTCCACTTT. Translation gives CASSPSGQGDSPLHF.

The CDR3 here is CASSLTDRETYEQYF. The CDR3 DNA is TGTGCCAGCAGCTTGACCGACAGGGAAACCTACGAGCAGTACTTC. V usage is TRBV5-6 and J usage is TRBJ2-7; 7 bases are shared with TRBD1. Germline V gives CDR1 SGHDT, CDR2 YYEEEE. The V segment lost 1 base and the J segment 2 bases; nucleotides outside the gene matches: 6. The CDR3 sequence is 15 residues long. The whole variable domain, remainder taken from reference TRBV5-6 and TRBJ2-7, is DAGVTQSPTHLIKTRGQQVTLRCSPKSGHDTVSWYQQALGQGPQFIFQYYEEEERQRGNFPDRFSGHQFPNYSSELNVNALLLGDSALYLCASSLTDRETYEQYFGPGTRLTVT.

Many counts were recorded for this clonotype. The chain combines TRBV6-5 with TRBJ1-1; 9 bases line up with TRBD1. V was clipped by 4 bases and J by 5 bases; unmatched bases: 8. The CDR3 spans 15 residues. The germline gives CDR1 MNHEY, CDR2 SVGAGI. The CDR3, as DNA: TGTGCCAGCAGTTTAGGACAGGGGTTCCGGACTGAAGCTTTCTTT. It translates to CASSLGQGFRTEAFF.

This clonotype has ten or more counts. The chain couples TRBV7-2 to TRBJ2-5; D is possibly TRBD1 (6 bases). The germline V gene encodes CDR1 SGHTA and CDR2 FQGNSA. With 2 bases removed from V and 2 bases from J, the gap between germline ends came to 9 bases. This CDR3 has 14 residues. The CDR3 bases are TGTGCCAGCAGCTTATGGACAGTTCAAGAGACCCAGTACTTC. It codes for CASSLWTVQETQYF. The full variable domain, in which reference TRBV7-2 and TRBJ2-5 provide the parts outside the CDR3, is GAGVSQSPSNKVTEKGKDVELRCDPISGHTALYWYRQSLGQGLEFLIYFQGNSAPDKSGLPSDRFSAERTGGSVSTLTIQRTQQEDSAVYLCASSLWTVQETQYFGPGTRLLVL.

This clonotype has at least ten counts. The rearrangement joins TRBV7-2 to TRBJ1-2; possibly TRBD1 for D (5 bases). The V gene lost 1 base and the J gene lost 9 bases, with 9 bases spanning the gap. The germline V gene has CDR1 SGHTA and CDR2 FQGNSA. CDR3 length equals 12 residues. This CDR3 reads CASSLDRGSYTF. For the CDR3, the DNA is TGTGCCAGCAGCTTAGATCGGGGGAGCTACACCTTC.

Ten or more counts support this clonotype. The gene calls are TRBV7-2 and TRBJ2-7; D is possibly TRBD1 or TRBD2 (5 bases each). V shed 2 bases and J shed 2 bases, with 10 bases lying between them. The length of the CDR3 is 14 residues. Germline assignment: CDR1 SGHTA and CDR2 FQGNSA. The CDR3 nucleotides read TGTGCCAGCAGCTTACGGCAGGGACCCTACGAGCAGTACTTC. Protein: CASSLRQGPYEQYF.

This clonotype was seen repeatedly, ten times or more. The rearrangement links TRBV29-1 to TRBJ1-2; unclear D gene. The CDR3 sequence is 10 residues long. In germline, CDR1 is SQVTM, CDR2 ANQGSEA. V was shortened by 3 bases and J by 8 bases, with 7 bases between the two germline ends. The CDR3 region is CSVDSGGYTF. In DNA, the CDR3 is TGCAGCGTTGACTCCGGGGGCTACACCTTC.

This clonotype was detected ten times or more. The gene calls are TRBV20-1 and TRBJ1-4; a weak D match, TRBD1 (5 bases). V lost 5 bases and J 5 bases, leaving 12 bases between the germline ends. The CDR3 contains 13 residues. Germline V CDR1 and CDR2: DFQATT, SNEGSKA (reference sequence). The CDR3 DNA reads as TGCAGTGCTCGGGGGACGGTGAATGAAAAACTGTTTTTT. Translated, it gives CSARGTVNEKLFF.

This clonotype was seen at least ten times. This sequence joins TRBV6-2 or TRBV6-3 and TRBJ2-7, with D uncertain. Trimming stripped 4 bases from V and 1 base from J, with 14 bases between. This CDR3 is 15 amino acids long. Germline loops: CDR1 MNHEY, CDR2 SVGEGT. The CDR3 reads CASSSFIPGSYEQYF. The CDR3 nucleotides read TGTGCCAGCAGTTCGTTCATACCCGGATCCTACGAGCAGTACTTC.

This clonotype showed up many times. This rearrangement joins TRBV28 to TRBJ1-4; the D gene is possibly TRBD1 (5 bases). The CDR3 runs to 16 residues. From germline, CDR1 is MDHEN and CDR2 SYDVKM. The V and J ends lost 7 bases and 6 bases respectively, with 21 bases between them. The CDR3 sequence: CASTPPGRGGDEKLFF. CDR3 sequence (DNA): TGTGCCAGCACCCCCCCAGGGCGGGGTGGGGATGAAAAACTGTTTTTT.

The chain is built from TRBV5-8 and TRBJ1-2; no reliable D call. Germline assignment: CDR1 SGHTS and CDR2 YDEGEE. The CDR3 contains 14 residues. V lost 4 bases and J lost 7, with 17 bases in between. CDR3: CASSLQKALSGYTF. In DNA, the CDR3 is TGTGCCAGCAGCCTCCAAAAGGCCCTGTCTGGCTACACCTTC.

Concerning this clonotype itself: A much larger clone sits a single nucleotide away, making a read error possible. As DNA, the CDR3 is TGCAGTGCTAGTAACGGCGGGGGGATAGAGAGCCAGTACTTC. Amino acids: CSASNGGGIESQYF. The chain has TRBV20-1 and TRBJ2-5; 8 nucleotides align to TRBD2. The CDR3 totals 14 residues. In germline, CDR1 is DFQATT, CDR2 SNEGSKA (reference sequence).

This clonotype has at least ten counts. The rearrangement links TRBV18 to TRBJ1-3, with D unclear. The length of the CDR3 is 16 residues. Looked up from germline, CDR1 is KGHSH and CDR2 is LQKENI. The V and J ends lost 2 bases and 0 bases respectively, with 11 bases between them. The CDR3 region is CASSPSSGNSGNTIYF. CDR3 DNA sequence: TGTGCCAGCTCACCATCTAGCGGAAACTCTGGAAACACCATATATTTT.

This clonotype occurred many times. The chain couples TRBV27 to TRBJ2-1; D remains ambiguous. This CDR3 comprises 12 residues. Germline lookup yields CDR1 MNHEY and CDR2 SMNVEV (reference sequence). The V end lost 9 bases, the J end lost 7 bases, and 13 bases lay between the germline ends. CDR3 nucleotides: TGTGCCAGTACGGGCGGTCCAAATGAGCAGTTCTTC. Its translation is CASTGGPNEQFF.

This clonotype was seen repeatedly, ten times or more. The J gene is TRBJ2-5, the V gene TRBV7-2; D possibly corresponds to TRBD1 (6 bases). CDR3 length: 14 amino acids. The ends were cut back, 3 bases at V and 3 bases at J, with 11 bases in the middle. The germline gives CDR1 SGHTA, CDR2 FQGNSA. This CDR3 reads CASSFRGMKETQYF. The CDR3 DNA reads as TGTGCCAGCAGCTTCAGGGGAATGAAAGAGACCCAGTACTTC.

The table lists this clonotype with many counts. J is TRBJ2-7 and V is TRBV28; tentatively, D is TRBD1 or TRBD2 (5 bases each). Germline CDR1 and CDR2: MDHEN and SYDVKM. Trimming took off 4 bases at V and 5 bases at J, with 18 bases between the two ends. CDR3 size: 15 residues. CDR3 sequence reads: CASSYEGSYFDEQYF. In DNA form, the CDR3 reads TGTGCCAGCAGTTACGAGGGGTCCTACTTCGACGAGCAGTACTTC.

Ten or more counts support this clonotype. V is TRBV21-1 and J is TRBJ2-7; the table's D call TRBD1 went unverified against the DNA. TRBV21-1 counts as a pseudogene. This CDR3 contains 15 residues. In nucleotides, the CDR3 is TGTGCCAGCAGCCCACTGGACAGGGCCTCCCACGAGCAGTACTTC. Its translation: CASSPLDRASHEQYF.

This clonotype was counted at least ten times. This chain's CDR3 is CASSLIPGLAGVLSTDTQYF. CDR3 bases: TGTGCCAGCAGCCTCATCCCGGGACTAGCGGGGGTGCTTAGCACAGATACGCAGTATTTT. The chain employs TRBV7-2 and TRBJ2-3; 14 positions match TRBD2. The CDR3 extends over 20 amino acids. The J segment lost 0 bases and the V segment lost 5 bases, leaving 13 bases of the junction unmatched. In germline, CDR1 is SGHTA, CDR2 FQGNSA.

This clonotype was observed at least ten times. The genes are TRBV5-1 and TRBJ2-1; perhaps D is TRBD1 or TRBD2 (5 bases each). The CDR3 loop spans 15 amino acids. The V gene lost 6 bases and the J gene lost 2 bases, with 15 bases spanning the gap. The germline CDR1 and CDR2 sequences are SGHRS and YFSETQ. The CDR3 loop is CASTSGTKTYNEQFF. CDR3 bases: TGCGCCAGCACTTCCGGGACGAAAACCTACAATGAGCAGTTCTTC.

This clonotype was detected many times. The chain recombines TRBV6-1 with TRBJ1-5; TRBD1 matches 7 bases. The CDR3 totals 16 residues. The V gene's germline CDR1 is MNHNS and CDR2 SASEGT. The junction had 8 bases not matched to a gene; V was cut back by 5 bases and J by 1 base. The CDR3 sequence is CASSPNRGKSNQPQHF. The CDR3, as DNA: TGTGCCAGCAGTCCAAACAGGGGAAAGAGCAATCAGCCCCAGCATTTT.